This T cell receptor beta chain was recorded in a study of T cells in Graves' hyperthyroidism and ophthalmopathy (dated by TCRdb to between 2018 and 2021). Background on the whole study: Peripheral blood samples were taken at the time of initial diagnosis, prior to any treatment. TCR V-J signatures able to tell the groups apart were searched for in a discovery cohort of some 100 patients, of whom fewer than 45 had Graves' ophthalmopathy and 55 to 60 had stable Graves' hyperthyroidism. Prospective prediction of ophthalmopathy was tested in an independent validation cohort of some 19 hyperthyroidism patients and some 17 patients who later progressed to ophthalmopathy. The 100 or so discovery patients were randomly split 7:3 into training and test sets. In more than 5 Graves' hyperthyroidism patients, the study also compared T-cell repertoires from thyroid tissue with T-cell repertoires from blood. After blood sampling, hyperthyroidism patients were treated with methimazole at a starting dose of 30 mg daily, and ophthalmopathy patients were treated with high-dose intravenous methylprednisolone. The paper describes TCR Vbeta CDR3 sequencing of about 140 peripheral blood samples, made up of about 40 ophthalmopathy patients, around 78 hyperthyroidism patients and about 17 progressor patients. What the work shows at the level of the full study, not this receptor alone: A model built on a 13 V-J signature distinguished ophthalmopathy from stable hyperthyroidism, reaching around 90% sensitivity and approximately 81% specificity in cross-validation and 80%/75% in testing. Sample size was not statistically predetermined, and investigators were not blinded to group allocation. Most expanded thyroid clonotypes (frequency above 0.001) were also detected in blood, a finding suggesting that blood repertoires may reflect thyroid immune responses. In validation, the model predicted progression to ophthalmopathy a median of around six months before onset, with about 67% sensitivity and roughly 73% specificity.

As to this clonotype: Its recognized antigen is unknown. Nothing much larger sits one base from this clone, and base qualities are not available.

Amplification of TCR beta CDR3 regions was carried out from RNA transcripts. For the first round of RT-PCR on the TCR CDR3, the HTBI primer set was used together with the Qiagen OneStep RT-PCR kit. Libraries were constructed in a second round of multiplex PCR, after which size selection and purification were performed. Sequencing of the libraries was done on an Illumina HiSeq2000 using paired-end 100 bp reads. On the authors' methods: SOAPnuke was used to process the raw data, throwing out any read that contained adapters or uncalled bases, had a mean Phred below 15, or lacked an exact constant-primer or identifier match. COPE v1.2.5 was used to merge the high-quality paired reads, and each unique nucleotide sequence was defined as a clonotype. Clonotypes were aligned to IMGT TRBV, TRBD and TRBJ reference segments using MiTCR v1.1. Analysis was restricted to V-J combinations with a frequency above 0.0001, which covered 99% to 99.2% of repertoires. A TCS score was defined as the ratio of F50 (clonal expansion) to E x V (chaos), with BLOSUM62-based TCRdist applied between CDR3 peptides within each V-J. Welch's t-statistics and random forest reduced approximately 520 V-J features to 13, which were used in a naive Bayes classifier (R e1071). In TCRdb, the public reads were trimmed at Q25 with fastp and aligned with MiXCR, with productive beta chains retained. Entries are consolidated by CDR3 protein sequence, retaining the most common genes and DNA. These V and J calls are TCRdb output, not the study's own analysis. Here the sample has roughly 380,000 distinct CDR3 sequences; roughly 18% occur a single time. In total, the top ten clones hold roughly a sixth of the sample.

Ophthalmopathy patients had moderately to severely active disease, Clinical Activity Score of at least 3, NOSPECS grade of at least 4, and duration under 3 months. Any patient with an uncontrolled infection, another autoimmune disease, pregnancy or lactation was excluded. Clinical symptoms, serum thyroxine and TRAb, thyroid ultrasound, and orbital computed tomography formed the basis for the diagnoses. PBMCs were separated from roughly 9.3 ml of fresh peripheral blood using Ficoll-Paque density gradient centrifugation. Total RNA was extracted with Trizol reagent, and quality was checked on an Agilent 2100 Bioanalyzer. The germline V gene provides CDR1 KGHDR and CDR2 SFDVKD. The germline ends are 2 bases apart after V is trimmed by 1 base and J by 0 bases. Including cysteine and phenylalanine, the CDR3 has 14 amino acids. CDR3 DNA is the only sequence kept; it has 42 bases, read in frame from the first base.

The receptor was derived from a woman aged 40 to 49 with Graves' ophthalmopathy. Here the chain combines TRBV24-1 and TRBJ2-2, with the D gene not confidently named. Sequenced input: blood. The CDR3 is CATSDFPNTGELFF. At the DNA level, the sequence is TGTGCCACCAGTGATTTTCCGAACACCGGGGAGCTGTTTTTT.